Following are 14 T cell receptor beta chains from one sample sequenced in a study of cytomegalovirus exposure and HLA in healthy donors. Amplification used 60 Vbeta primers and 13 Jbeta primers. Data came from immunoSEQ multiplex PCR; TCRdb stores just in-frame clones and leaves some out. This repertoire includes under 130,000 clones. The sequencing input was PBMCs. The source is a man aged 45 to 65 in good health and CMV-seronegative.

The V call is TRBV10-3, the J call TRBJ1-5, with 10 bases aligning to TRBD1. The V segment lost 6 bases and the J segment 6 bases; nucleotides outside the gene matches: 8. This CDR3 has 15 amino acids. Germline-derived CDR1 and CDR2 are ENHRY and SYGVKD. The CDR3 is CAIRTGGAVGQPQHF. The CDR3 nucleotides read TGTGCCATCAGGACAGGGGGCGCGGTTGGTCAGCCCCAGCATTTT.

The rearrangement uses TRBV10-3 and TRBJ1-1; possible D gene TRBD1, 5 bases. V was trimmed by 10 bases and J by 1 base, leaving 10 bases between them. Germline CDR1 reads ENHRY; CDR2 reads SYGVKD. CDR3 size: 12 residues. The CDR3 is CATQRGNTEAFF. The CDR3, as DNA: TGTGCCACCCAAAGGGGGAACACTGAAGCTTTCTTT.

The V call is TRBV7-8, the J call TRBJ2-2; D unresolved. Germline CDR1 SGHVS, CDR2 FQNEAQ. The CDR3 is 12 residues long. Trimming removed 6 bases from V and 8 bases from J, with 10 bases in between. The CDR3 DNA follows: TGTGCCAGCAGGCCTCGGGTTGGGGAGCTGTTTTTT. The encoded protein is CASRPRVGELFF.

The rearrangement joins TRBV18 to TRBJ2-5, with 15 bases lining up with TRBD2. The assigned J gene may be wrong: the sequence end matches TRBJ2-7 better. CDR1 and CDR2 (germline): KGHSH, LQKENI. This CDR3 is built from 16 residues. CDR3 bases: TGTGCCAGCTCACCTACGGGACTAGCGGGAGGCTCCGAGCAGTACTTC. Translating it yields CASSPTGLAGGSEQYF.

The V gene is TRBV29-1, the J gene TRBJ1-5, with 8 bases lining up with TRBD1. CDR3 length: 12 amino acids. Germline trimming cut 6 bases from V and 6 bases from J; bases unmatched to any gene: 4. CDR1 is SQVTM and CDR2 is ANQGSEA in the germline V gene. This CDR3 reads CSVGQGGQPQHF. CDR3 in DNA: TGCAGCGTCGGACAGGGCGGTCAGCCCCAGCATTTT.

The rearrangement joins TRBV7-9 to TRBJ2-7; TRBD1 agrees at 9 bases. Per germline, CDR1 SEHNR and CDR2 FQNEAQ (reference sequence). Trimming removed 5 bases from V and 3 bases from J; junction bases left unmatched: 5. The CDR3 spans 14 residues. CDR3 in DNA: TGTGCCAGCAGCAGGACAGGGGTCGACTACGAGCAGTACTTC. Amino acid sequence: CASSRTGVDYEQYF.

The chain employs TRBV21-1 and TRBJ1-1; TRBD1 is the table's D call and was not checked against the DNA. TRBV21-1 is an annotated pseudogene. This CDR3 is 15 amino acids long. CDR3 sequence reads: CASSKASNRNTEAFF. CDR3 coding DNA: TGTGCCAGCAGCAAAGCGAGTAACAGGAACACTGAAGCTTTCTTT.

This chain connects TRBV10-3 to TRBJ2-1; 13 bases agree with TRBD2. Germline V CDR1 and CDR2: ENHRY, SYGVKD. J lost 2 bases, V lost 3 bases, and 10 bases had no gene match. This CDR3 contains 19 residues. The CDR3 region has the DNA TGTGCCATCAGTGACCATGGACTAGCGGGAGCCTCGACCTACAATGAGCAGTTCTTC. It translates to CAISDHGLAGASTYNEQFF.

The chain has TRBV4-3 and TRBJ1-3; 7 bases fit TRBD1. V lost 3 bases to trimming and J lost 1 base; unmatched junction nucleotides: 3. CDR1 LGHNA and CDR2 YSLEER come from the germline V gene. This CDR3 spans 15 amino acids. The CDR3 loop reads CASSQNRGSGNTIYF. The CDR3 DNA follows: TGCGCCAGCAGCCAGAACAGGGGATCTGGAAACACCATATATTTT.

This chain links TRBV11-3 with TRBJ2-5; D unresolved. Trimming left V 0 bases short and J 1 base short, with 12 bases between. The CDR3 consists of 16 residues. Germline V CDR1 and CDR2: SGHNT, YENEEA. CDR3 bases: TGTGCCAGCAGCTTAGATCGTGGCAGGCTCCAAGAGACCCAGTACTTC. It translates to CASSLDRGRLQETQYF. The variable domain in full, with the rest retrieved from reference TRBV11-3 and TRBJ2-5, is EAGVVQSPRYKIIEKKQPVAFWCNPISGHNTLYWYLQNLGQGPELLIRYENEEAVDDSQLPKDRFSAERLKGVDSTLKIQPAELGDSAVYLCASSLDRGRLQETQYFGPGTRLLVL.

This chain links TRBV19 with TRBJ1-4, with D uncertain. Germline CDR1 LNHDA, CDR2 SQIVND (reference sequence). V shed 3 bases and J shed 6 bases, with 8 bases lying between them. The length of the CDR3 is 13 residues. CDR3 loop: CASSIRADEKLFF. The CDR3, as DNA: TGTGCCAGTAGTATCAGAGCGGATGAAAAACTGTTTTTT. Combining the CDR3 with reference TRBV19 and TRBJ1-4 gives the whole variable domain DGGITQSPKYLFRKEGQNVTLSCEQNLNHDAMYWYRQDPGQGLRLIYYSQIVNDFQKGDIAEGYSVSREKKESFPLTVTSAQKNPTAFYLCASSIRADEKLFFGSGTQLSVL.

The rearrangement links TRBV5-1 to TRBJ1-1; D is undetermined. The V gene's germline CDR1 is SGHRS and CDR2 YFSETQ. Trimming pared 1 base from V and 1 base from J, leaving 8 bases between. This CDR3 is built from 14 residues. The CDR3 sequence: CASSLFGGNTEAFF. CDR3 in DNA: TGCGCCAGCAGCTTGTTCGGAGGGAACACTGAAGCTTTCTTT.

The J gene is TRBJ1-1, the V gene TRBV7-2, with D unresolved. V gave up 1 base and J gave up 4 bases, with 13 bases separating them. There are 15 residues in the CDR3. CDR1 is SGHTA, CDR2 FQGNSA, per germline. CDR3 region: CASSLGGGRATEAFF. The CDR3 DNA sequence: TGTGCCAGCAGCTTAGGGGGAGGAAGGGCCACTGAAGCTTTCTTT.

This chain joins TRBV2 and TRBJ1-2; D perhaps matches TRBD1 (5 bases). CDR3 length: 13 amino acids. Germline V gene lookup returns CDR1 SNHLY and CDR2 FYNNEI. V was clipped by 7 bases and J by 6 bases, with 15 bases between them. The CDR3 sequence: CASNREGWDGYTF. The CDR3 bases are TGTGCCAGCAACCGGGAGGGGTGGGATGGCTACACCTTC.